The T cell receptor beta chain under discussion was sequenced for a study of vaccination effects on CD4 cells after COVID-19. Looking at the study overall: Following the second dose by a median of 72 days, the post-vaccine samples were obtained.

Study observations and caveats: After vaccination of healthy people, only 1 of 255 vaccine-induced clones cross-reacted with common cold coronaviruses. Clones induced by infection and by vaccine showed marked clonal contraction late after vaccination.

Repertoires were generated with immunoSEQ multiplex PCR, while TCRdb's copy carries only in-frame clones and drops some. The table includes 70,000 to 85,000 clones, about 86% detected once. Concerning this clone: The target antigen is unknown.

Germline CDR1 is SNHLY and CDR2 is FYNNEI. Trimming removed 6 bases from V and 5 bases from J; junction bases left unmatched: 5. This CDR3 has 14 residues. Prior to sequencing, the ViraFEST assay stimulated PBMC with viral peptide pools, which expanded the antigen-specific CD4+ T cells. Subsequent to a culture period of 10 to 11 days, CD4+ T cells were isolated. Participants got two doses of BNT162b2 or mRNA-1273 vaccine. Culturing of under 2.5 million PBMC per well took place with about 9 IU/ml IL-2 and approximately 10 ug/ml peptides. This chain connects TRBV2 to TRBJ2-2; 8 bases align to TRBD1. This TCR was sampled from a human donor who received a COVID-19 vaccine. The starting material was CD4+ T cells from PBMCs cultured with HCoV-229E spike peptides, obtained after COVID-19 vaccination. The CDR3, as DNA: TGTGCCAGCAGGGACAGGGTTGGGACCGGGGAGCTGTTTTTT. Amino acids: CASRDRVGTGELFF.